This T cell receptor (beta chain) came from a study of cytomegalovirus exposure and HLA in healthy donors. Remarks on this clone: What it binds is not known.

Assay used: immunoSEQ multiplex PCR; TCRdb lists only in-frame clones, some missing. This table holds approximately 160,000 clones, 85% to 90% found once. Findings of the study overall: It was reportedly the case that the classifier diagnosed cytomegalovirus status with high specificity and sensitivity.

This CDR3 is 15 amino acids long. J gave up 1 base and V 4 bases, and 6 bases lay outside the gene matches. Per germline, CDR1 LGHNA and CDR2 YSLEER. V is TRBV4-3 and J is TRBJ2-5; 7 nucleotides line up with TRBD1. This receptor was taken from a woman aged 18 to 35 in good health and CMV-seropositive. The source material was PBMCs. CDR3 in DNA: TGCGCCAGCAGCCCAGGGACAGCAAGCCAAGAGACCCAGTACTTC. This gives the protein CASSPGTASQETQYF.